The subject of this entry is one T cell receptor (beta chain). The sample originates from a study of blood T cell repertoires in COVID-19. About the research overall: Nucleic acid was either cDNA or gDNA, and it came from T cells, B-cell-depleted T cells, or PBMCs.

In the source study's methods: Estimation of nucleated cell counts relied on the amplification of reference gene primers. Generated by immunoSEQ multiplex PCR, the TCRdb table keeps only in-frame clones and is missing some. D and trimming come from the DNA, and the V and J calls and clone size come from that table. Here the sample spans about 160,000 clones, under 85% being singletons. The CDR3 runs 13 residues. Germline V gives CDR1 MGHRA, CDR2 YSYEKL. Trimming shortened V by 4 bases and J by 4 bases, and 8 bases separated the two germline ends. The genes are TRBV4-1 and TRBJ1-5; no definite D call. Sequencing was done on a sample of peripheral blood. The receptor's source is a man between 65 and 79 years old with acute or convalescent COVID-19. The CDR3: CASSLKINQPQHF. CDR3 DNA: TGCGCCAGCAGCCTAAAAATTAATCAGCCCCAGCATTTT.